This is a list of T cell receptor beta chains from one sample in a study of shared T cell receptors in the human thymus. Assay: immunoSEQ multiplex PCR; the TCRdb copy retains only in-frame clones and omits some. The sample lists about 660,000 clones; 85% to 90% were seen once. These data were likewise used in another study, on human thymus T cells.

Sequenced input: thymocytes. Receptor source: a boy in the first two years of life with a congenital heart defect. The conserved cysteine and the conserved F or W are not part of the CDR3 here. Size is stated for part of the rows, as once, few or many counts, or as a class when the clone is expanded.

V gene: TRBV7-9; clone size: -; CDR3 protein: ASSEHLSGQLYEQY
V gene: TRBV10-3; clone size: -; CDR3 protein: AISTETHRQGGSYEQY
V gene: TRBV19; clone size: -; CDR3 protein: ATTSPATSGRRTGELF
V gene: TRBV12-1; clone size: -; CDR3 protein: ASSRLGGIAGELF
V gene: TRBV10-2; clone size: -; CDR3 protein: ASSESVGARGYT
V gene: TRBV5-6; clone size: -; CDR3 protein: ASSLGPNQPQH
V gene: TRBV2; clone size: -; CDR3 protein: ASSEPGLAVLRY
V gene: TRBV28; clone size: -; CDR3 protein: ASSLRGTVSET
V gene: TRBV30; clone size: -; CDR3 protein: AWSVRLAGDSGELF
V gene: TRBV11-2; clone size: -; CDR3 protein: ASSLDYRVGANVLT
V gene: TRBV4-1; clone size: -; CDR3 protein: ASSQDGSGDSYEQY
V gene: TRBV4-2; clone size: -; CDR3 protein: ASSQSPSGRSYNEQF
V gene: TRBV19; clone size: once; CDR3 protein: ASKSTAAYEQY
V gene: TRBV10-3; clone size: -; CDR3 protein: AISESGVGYT
V gene: TRBV6-6; clone size: -; CDR3 protein: ASRSTQGDTEAF
V gene: TRBV7-3; clone size: -; CDR3 protein: ASSVNREETQY
V gene: TRBV14; clone size: -; CDR3 protein: ASSRVPSDYEQY
V gene: TRBV29-1; clone size: -; CDR3 protein: SVRDRLNEKLF
V gene: TRBV19; clone size: -; CDR3 protein: ASSRDYPSSEQY
V gene: TRBV29-1; clone size: -; CDR3 protein: SVEGARSTDTQY
V gene: TRBV6-1; clone size: -; CDR3 protein: ASSGIRYEQY
V gene: TRBV14; clone size: -; CDR3 protein: ASSPEGDRGHEQY
V gene: TRBV10-3; clone size: few; CDR3 protein: ATLEAPGQALSGNTIY
V gene: TRBV2; clone size: few; CDR3 protein: ASSSPGQHNQPQH
V gene: TRBV19; clone size: -; CDR3 protein: ASSARGDQPQH
V gene: TRBV4-3; clone size: -; CDR3 protein: ASSPGTSGSPSSYNEQF
V gene: TRBV7-3; clone size: -; CDR3 protein: ASSLKLGPITEQY
V gene: TRBV4-3; clone size: -; CDR3 protein: ASSQVGRVTDTQY
V gene: TRBV6-6; clone size: -; CDR3 protein: ASSPPGTQNTGELF
V gene: TRBV4-3; clone size: -; CDR3 protein: ASSQIAGTGTYEQY
V gene: TRBV27; clone size: -; CDR3 protein: ASHKPSEAGRYRVRELF
V gene: TRBV9; clone size: once; CDR3 protein: ASSAQGAPYEQY
V gene: TRBV6-5; clone size: once; CDR3 protein: ASSYQTGEDTQY
V gene: TRBV9; clone size: -; CDR3 protein: ASSVDRGQKQETQY
V gene: TRBV20-1; clone size: -; CDR3 protein: SAPGDEQF
V gene: TRBV4-3; clone size: -; CDR3 protein: ASSQSTSSGSYNEQF
V gene: TRBV19; clone size: -; CDR3 protein: ASSISPAGLVGELF
V gene: TRBV5-1; clone size: -; CDR3 protein: ASSLEVAGHLATDTQY
V gene: TRBV7-2; clone size: -; CDR3 protein: ASSRDRGGNTIY
V gene: TRBV6-5; clone size: -; CDR3 protein: ASSYSRQGGTEAF
V gene: TRBV12-5; clone size: -; CDR3 protein: ASARSRSYEQY
V gene: TRBV5-6; clone size: -; CDR3 protein: ASSRPGGKEYEQY
V gene: TRBV7-9; clone size: -; CDR3 protein: ASSTGTASYEQY
V gene: TRBV2; clone size: -; CDR3 protein: AKGLDRGRVTYEQY
V gene: TRBV5-1; clone size: -; CDR3 protein: ASSLGGSTDTQY
V gene: TRBV7-7; clone size: -; CDR3 protein: ASSVRLAGDAEQY
V gene: TRBV28; clone size: -; CDR3 protein: ASSPLSSLAGGQDTQY
V gene: TRBV29-1; clone size: -; CDR3 protein: SVMGSHGDGYT
V gene: TRBV21-1; clone size: once; CDR3 protein: ASSATGTANGQPQH
V gene: TRBV2; clone size: -; CDR3 protein: ASSEALLGIRETQY